What follows is one T cell receptor beta chain and its context. These data are taken from a study of blood T cell repertoires in COVID-19. Study-level information: Samples of COVID-19 (acute and convalescent) were obtained from the United States, Italy and Spain. Nucleic acid was either cDNA or gDNA, and it came from T cells, B-cell-depleted T cells, or PBMCs.

Produced via immunoSEQ multiplex PCR; TCRdb's table is partial and in-frame only. The sample consists of approximately 470,000 clones, roughly 90% of them appearing once. Participant-given clinical history determined each cohort assignment. Recovery meant two consecutive negative NP/OP PCR tests, professional clearance, or resolved symptoms. V lost 4 bases, J lost 2 bases, and 11 bases lay in between. CDR3 size: 14 residues. The V gene's germline CDR1 is MNHEY and CDR2 SVGAGI. The rearrangement joins TRBV6-5 to TRBJ2-5, with D maybe TRBD1 (5 bases). This TCR came from a woman aged 18-35 years who had recovered from COVID-19. Sequencing was performed on PBMCs or T cells enriched from blood (not recorded which). The CDR3 region is CASSLDTQQETQYF. CDR3 coding DNA: TGTGCCAGCAGTTTGGACACCCAACAAGAGACCCAGTACTTC.